This TCR beta chain is from a study of blood T cell repertoires in COVID-19. Study background: Specimens from acute and convalescent COVID-19 originated in the United States, Italy and Spain. The cDNA or gDNA used as material had been derived from T cells, B-cell-depleted T cells, or PBMCs.

V was trimmed by 4 bases and J by 0 bases, leaving 12 bases between them. CDR1 MNHEY and CDR2 SVGEGT come from the germline V gene. This CDR3 comprises 15 residues. The data were produced by immunoSEQ multiplex PCR, yet TCRdb's version contains in-frame clones alone and is incomplete. The sample records some 120,000 clones, 85% being singletons. The chain recombines TRBV6-2 or TRBV6-3 with TRBJ1-1, with D uncertain. This TCR was sampled from a woman aged 80 or over with COVID-19, enrolled during active disease. The sequencing input was peripheral blood. The CDR3 region has the DNA TGTGCCAGCAGTTTTGAGGGTTACATGAACACTGAAGCTTTCTTT. Its translation is CASSFEGYMNTEAFF.